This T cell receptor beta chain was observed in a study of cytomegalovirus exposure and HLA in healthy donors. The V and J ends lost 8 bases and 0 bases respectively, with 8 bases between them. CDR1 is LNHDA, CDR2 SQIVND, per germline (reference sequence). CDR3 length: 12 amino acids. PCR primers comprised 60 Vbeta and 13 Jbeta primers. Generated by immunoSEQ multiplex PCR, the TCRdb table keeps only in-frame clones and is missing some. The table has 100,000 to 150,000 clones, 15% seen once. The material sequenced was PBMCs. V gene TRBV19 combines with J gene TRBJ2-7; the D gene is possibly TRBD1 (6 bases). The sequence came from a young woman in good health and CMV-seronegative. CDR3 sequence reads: CASRDNSYEQYF. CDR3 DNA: TGTGCCAGTCGGGACAACTCCTACGAGCAGTACTTC.